The clone carrying this T cell receptor beta chain was recorded only once. Only in-frame clones appear in the TCRdb table, and some are missing; sequencing was by immunoSEQ multiplex PCR. The sample lists a few hundred thousand clones, more than 75% occurring once. The sample belongs to a study of blood T cell repertoires in COVID-19. The wider study: Acute-phase and convalescent COVID-19 samples originated in the United States, Italy and Spain.

J lost 4 bases, V lost 5 bases, and 9 bases had no gene match. CDR3 length: 16 amino acids. Per the germline V gene, CDR1 is MNHEY and CDR2 is SMNVEV (reference sequence). The TCR originated in a woman in her sixties in a cohort exposed to, infected with or recovered from COVID-19 (not recorded which). This chain joins TRBV27 and TRBJ2-7; 12 nucleotides align to TRBD1. Sequencing was performed on PBMCs or T cells enriched from blood (not recorded which). DNA of the CDR3: TGTGCCAGCAGTCCTAAGGGGGACAGGGGGCGGTACGAGCAGTACTTC. Its protein is CASSPKGDRGRYEQYF.